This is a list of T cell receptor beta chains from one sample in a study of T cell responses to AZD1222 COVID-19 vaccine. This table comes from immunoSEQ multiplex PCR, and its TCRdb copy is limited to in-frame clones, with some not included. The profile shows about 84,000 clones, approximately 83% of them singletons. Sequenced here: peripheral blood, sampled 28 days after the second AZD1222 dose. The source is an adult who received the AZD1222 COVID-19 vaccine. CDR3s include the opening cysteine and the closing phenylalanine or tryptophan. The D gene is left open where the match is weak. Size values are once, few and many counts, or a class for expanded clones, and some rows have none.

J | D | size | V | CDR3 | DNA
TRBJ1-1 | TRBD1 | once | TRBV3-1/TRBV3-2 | CASSPLTGVITEAFF | TGTGCCAGCAGCCCCCTGACAGGGGTTATCACTGAAGCTTTCTTT
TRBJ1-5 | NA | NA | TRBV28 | CASSYRVRQPQHF | TGTGCCAGCAGCTACAGGGTGCGGCAGCCCCAGCATTTT
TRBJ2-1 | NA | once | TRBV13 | CASSIGAGDEQFF | TGTGCCAGCAGCATAGGGGCAGGGGATGAGCAGTTCTTC
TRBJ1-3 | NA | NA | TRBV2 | CASSEQLVRGSGNTIYF | TGTGCCAGCAGTGAACAGCTGGTAAGGGGAAGTGGAAACACCATATATTTT
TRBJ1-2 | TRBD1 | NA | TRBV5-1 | CASSLRDRDGYTF | TGCGCCAGCAGCTTACGGGACAGGGATGGCTACACCTTC
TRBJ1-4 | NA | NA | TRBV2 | CASTSGAREKLFF | TGTGCCAGCACATCAGGAGCAAGGGAAAAACTGTTTTTT
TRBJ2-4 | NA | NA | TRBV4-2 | CASSQAIGSRGAKNIQYF | TGTGCCAGCAGCCAAGCCATTGGAAGCAGGGGAGCCAAAAACATTCAGTACTTC
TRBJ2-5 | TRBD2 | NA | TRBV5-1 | CASTTSGGEETQYF | TGCGCCAGCACGACTAGCGGGGGAGAAGAGACCCAGTACTTC
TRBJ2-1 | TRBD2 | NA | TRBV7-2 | CASTAAGWGNEQFF | TGTGCCAGCACCGCAGCGGGGTGGGGCAATGAGCAGTTCTTC
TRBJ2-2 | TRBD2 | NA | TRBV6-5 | CASWRGATGELFF | TGTGCCAGCTGGCGGGGGGCCACCGGGGAGCTGTTTTTT
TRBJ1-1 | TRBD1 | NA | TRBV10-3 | CAIRDRWNTEAFF | TGTGCCATCAGGGACAGGTGGAACACTGAAGCTTTCTTT
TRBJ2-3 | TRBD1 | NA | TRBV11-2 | CASSAPGQGAEDTQYF | TGTGCCAGCAGCGCACCGGGACAGGGGGCGGAAGATACGCAGTATTTT
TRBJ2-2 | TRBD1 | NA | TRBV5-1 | CASSLATGGTNTGELFF | TGCGCCAGCAGCTTGGCTACAGGGGGCACTAACACCGGGGAGCTGTTTTTT
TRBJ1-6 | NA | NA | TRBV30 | CAWSVKLPNSPLHF | TGTGCCTGGAGTGTTAAGCTACCCAATTCACCCCTCCACTTT
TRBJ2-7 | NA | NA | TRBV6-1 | CASSESDLGPRNYEQYF | TGTGCCAGCAGTGAAAGCGATTTAGGGCCCCGGAACTACGAGCAGTACTTC
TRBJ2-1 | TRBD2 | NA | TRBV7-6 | CASSPTTSGGGDYNEQFF | TGTGCCAGCAGCCCAACGACTAGCGGGGGGGGAGACTACAATGAGCAGTTCTTC
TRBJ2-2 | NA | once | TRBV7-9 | CASSQTANTGELFF | TGTGCCAGCAGCCAGACAGCGAACACCGGGGAGCTGTTTTTT
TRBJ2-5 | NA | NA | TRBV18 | CASSGSLASQETQYF | TGTGCCAGCTCCGGAAGTCTAGCGAGCCAAGAGACCCAGTACTTC
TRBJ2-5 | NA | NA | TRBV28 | CASSLQTTRGEGTQYF | TGTGCCAGCAGTTTACAAACTACCAGGGGGGAAGGGACCCAGTACTTC
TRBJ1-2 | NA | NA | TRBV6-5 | CASSYSGRGNYGYTF | TGTGCCAGCAGTTACTCGGGCAGGGGTAACTATGGCTACACCTTC
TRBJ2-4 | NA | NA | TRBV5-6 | CASSLLDLAKNIQYF | TGTGCCAGCAGCCTACTAGATCTAGCCAAAAACATTCAGTACTTC
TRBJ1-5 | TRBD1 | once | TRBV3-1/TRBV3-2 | CASSPGQGRPQHF | TGTGCCAGCAGCCCAGGACAGGGTCGGCCCCAGCATTTT
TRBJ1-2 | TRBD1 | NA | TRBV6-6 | CASRQGEVGGYTF | TGTGCCAGCCGACAGGGAGAGGTCGGTGGCTACACCTTC
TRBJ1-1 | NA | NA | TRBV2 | CASSEKQGEAFF | TGTGCCAGCAGTGAAAAGCAGGGTGAAGCTTTCTTT
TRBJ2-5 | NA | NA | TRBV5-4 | CASSLQTGRETQYF | TGTGCCAGCAGTTTACAGACCGGCCGGGAGACCCAGTACTTC
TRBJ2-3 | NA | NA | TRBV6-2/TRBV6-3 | CASSYGIFKGTDTQYF | TGTGCCAGCAGTTATGGGATCTTCAAGGGCACAGATACGCAGTATTTT
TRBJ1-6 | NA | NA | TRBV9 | CASSGTNNSPLHF | TGTGCCAGCAGCGGGACCAATAATTCACCCCTCCACTTT
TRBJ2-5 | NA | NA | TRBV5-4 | CASSLINQETQYF | TGTGCCAGCAGCTTGATAAACCAAGAGACCCAGTACTTC
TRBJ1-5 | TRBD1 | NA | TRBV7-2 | CASSSRTGGNQPQHF | TGTGCCAGCAGCTCCAGGACAGGGGGCAATCAGCCCCAGCATTTT
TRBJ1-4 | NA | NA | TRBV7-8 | CASSLLSNEKLFF | TGTGCCAGCAGCTTACTTTCTAATGAAAAACTGTTTTTT
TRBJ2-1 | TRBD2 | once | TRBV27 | CASSLSPGLAGGVFYNEQFF | TGTGCCAGCAGTCTTAGTCCGGGACTAGCGGGGGGGGTGTTCTACAATGAGCAGTTCTTC
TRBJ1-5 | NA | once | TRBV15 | CATSRDGSNQPQHF | TGTGCCACCAGCAGAGATGGTTCAAATCAGCCCCAGCATTTT
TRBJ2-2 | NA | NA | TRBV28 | CASSLQTGELFF | TGTGCCAGCAGTTTACAAACCGGGGAGCTGTTTTTT
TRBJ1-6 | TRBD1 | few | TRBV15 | CATSRIPGQRDSPLHF | TGTGCCACCAGCAGAATCCCGGGACAGAGAGATTCACCCCTCCACTTT
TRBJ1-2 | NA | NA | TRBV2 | CASTEVGDYGYTF | TGTGCCAGCACCGAGGTCGGGGACTATGGCTACACCTTC
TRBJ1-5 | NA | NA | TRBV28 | CASSLETVSNQPQHF | TGTGCCAGCAGTTTGGAGACGGTTAGCAATCAGCCCCAGCATTTT
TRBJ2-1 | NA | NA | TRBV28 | CASSLRRGTYNEQFF | TGTGCCAGCAGTTTACGGCGGGGCACCTACAATGAGCAGTTCTTC
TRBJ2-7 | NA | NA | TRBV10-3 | CAIIGETGEQYF | TGTGCCATCATCGGAGAAACGGGCGAGCAGTACTTC
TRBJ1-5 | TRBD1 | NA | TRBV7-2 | CASSYRTGSSNQPQHF | TGTGCCAGCAGCTACCGGACAGGGAGTAGCAATCAGCCCCAGCATTTT
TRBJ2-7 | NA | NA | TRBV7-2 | CASSSRPPQGPSYEQYF | TGTGCCAGCAGCTCGAGGCCGCCGCAGGGCCCTTCCTACGAGCAGTACTTC
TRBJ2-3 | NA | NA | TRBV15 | CATREMRLAVGLTQYF | TGTGCCACCAGGGAGATGCGGCTAGCAGTCGGACTTACGCAGTATTTT
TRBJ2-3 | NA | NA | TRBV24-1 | CATSDPKDNTDTQYF | TGTGCCACCAGTGATCCAAAAGACAACACAGATACGCAGTATTTT
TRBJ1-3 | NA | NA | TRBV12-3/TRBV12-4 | CASSLSSGNTIYF | TGTGCCAGCAGTTTAAGTTCCGGAAACACCATATATTTT
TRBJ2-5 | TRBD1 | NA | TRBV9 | CASSRRTGEGETQYF | TGTGCCAGCAGCCGAAGGACAGGGGAGGGGGAGACCCAGTACTTC
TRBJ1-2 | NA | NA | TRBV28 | CASKEGTNYGYTF | TGTGCCAGCAAAGAAGGGACTAACTATGGCTACACCTTC
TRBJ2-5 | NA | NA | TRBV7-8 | CASSFVRSQETQYF | TGTGCCAGCAGCTTTGTTCGCAGCCAAGAGACCCAGTACTTC